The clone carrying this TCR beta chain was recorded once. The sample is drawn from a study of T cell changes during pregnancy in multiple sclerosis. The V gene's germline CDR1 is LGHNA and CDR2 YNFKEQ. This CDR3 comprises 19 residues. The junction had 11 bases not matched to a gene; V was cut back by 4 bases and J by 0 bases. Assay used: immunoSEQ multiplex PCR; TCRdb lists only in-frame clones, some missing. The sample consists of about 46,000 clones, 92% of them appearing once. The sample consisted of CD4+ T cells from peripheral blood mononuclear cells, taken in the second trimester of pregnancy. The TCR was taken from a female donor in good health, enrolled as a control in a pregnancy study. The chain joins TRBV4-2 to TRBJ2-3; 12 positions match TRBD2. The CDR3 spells CASSLRFPSGGASTDTQYF. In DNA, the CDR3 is TGTGCCAGCAGCCTTAGGTTTCCTAGCGGGGGGGCCAGCACAGATACGCAGTATTTT.